This entry concerns a single TCR beta chain. Its antigen is unknown. An end of the junction differs from the germline gene, which may be a read error. This record comes from a study of T cells after yellow fever vaccination. At the level of the study: Fractions of limited cellularity were prepared by means of SMART-Seq v4 Ultra Low Input. Findings and caveats of the study: Subsequent to the booster, the majority of primary-vaccination clones reappeared (approximately 95% CD4, 70% to 90% CD8).

Universal primer sites and UMIs were introduced during 5'RACE template-switching synthesis of TCR cDNA. One entry per CDR3 protein, called by TCRdb with MiXCR from the 5' RACE reads. The sample contains about 68,000 distinct CDR3 sequences, around 7% of which appear only once. The sample in question was CD8+ T cells sorted from PBMCs, obtained approximately 47 days after the first yellow fever vaccination. The origin of this receptor is a man aged 18 to 35 who received the YFV17D yellow fever vaccine.

The CDR3 DNA reads TGTGCCTGCAGTTTTTTGTTGGGGGGCCAGCCCCAGCATTTT. This translates into CACSFLLGGQPQHF. V is TRBV12-3 or TRBV12-4 and J is TRBJ1-5; possibly TRBD1 for D (6 bases). This CDR3 is 14 amino acids long.